This TCR beta chain was recorded in a study of CD8 T cells in ankylosing spondylitis. Study outcomes and limitations: Disease-linked clones proved CD8+ and comparatively uncommon in peripheral blood. Disease-associated clones were reportedly significantly overrepresented in matched ankylosing spondylitis synovial fluid.

On this clonotype: Its specificity is not known.

Preparation of TCR beta libraries was done by quantitative 5'-RACE with molecular barcodes. One entry per CDR3 protein, called by TCRdb with MiXCR from the 5' RACE reads. Among about 260,000 distinct CDR3 sequences, roughly a quarter were seen once, and the ten largest hold roughly 0.6%. This CDR3 has 16 residues. J was trimmed by 5 bases and V by 7 bases; bases with no gene match: 14. In germline, CDR1 is MNHEY, CDR2 SVGEGT. Input material: blood, either unsorted or a sorted T cell fraction (not recorded which). The TCR was taken from a male donor with ankylosing spondylitis or in good health (not recorded which). This chain links TRBV6-2 or TRBV6-3 with TRBJ2-7, with 10 bases fitting TRBD1. In DNA, the CDR3 is TGTGCCAGCACACCCCGGGGGGACAGGGGCCGACACGAGCAGTACTTC. Its protein is CASTPRGDRGRHEQYF.